This TCR beta chain was captured in a study of cytomegalovirus exposure and HLA in healthy donors. The length of the CDR3 is 14 residues. Trimming at V came to 4 bases and at J to 3 bases, leaving 6 bases not matched to a gene. Germline lookup yields CDR1 SGHTA and CDR2 FQGNSA. 60 Vbeta and 13 Jbeta primers were used in PCR. TCRdb keeps only in-frame clones here, not all; method: immunoSEQ multiplex PCR. The data hold 180,000 or so clones, with more than 65% observed a single time. The sequencing sample was made of PBMCs. The rearrangement uses TRBV7-2 and TRBJ2-7, with 7 bases fitting TRBD1. This TCR derives from a woman aged 25 to 39 in good health and CMV-seropositive. This CDR3 is CASSSEGQYYEQYF. The DNA for the CDR3 is TGTGCCAGCAGCTCCGAGGGACAGTACTACGAGCAGTACTTC. The variable domain in full, completed from reference TRBV7-2 and TRBJ2-7, reads GAGVSQSPSNKVTEKGKDVELRCDPISGHTALYWYRQSLGQGLEFLIYFQGNSAPDKSGLPSDRFSAERTGGSVSTLTIQRTQQEDSAVYLCASSSEGQYYEQYFGPGTRLTVT.